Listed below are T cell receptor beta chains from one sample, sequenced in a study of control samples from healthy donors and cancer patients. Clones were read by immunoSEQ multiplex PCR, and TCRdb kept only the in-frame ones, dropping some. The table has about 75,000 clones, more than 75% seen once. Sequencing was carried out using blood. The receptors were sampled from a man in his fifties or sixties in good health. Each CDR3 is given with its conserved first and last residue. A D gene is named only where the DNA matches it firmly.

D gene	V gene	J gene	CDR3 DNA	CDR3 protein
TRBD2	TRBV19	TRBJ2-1	TGTGCCAGTAGTATAGGTCCTAGCGGGACCCAGCAGTTCTTC	CASSIGPSGTQQFF
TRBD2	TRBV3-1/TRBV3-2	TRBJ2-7	TGTGCCAGCAGCCCAAATAGCGGGAGGGCCGAATACGAGCAGTACTTC	CASSPNSGRAEYEQYF
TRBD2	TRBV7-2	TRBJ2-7	TGTGCCAGCAGCACCACTAGCGGGATCTTCTCCTACGAGCAGTACTTC	CASSTTSGIFSYEQYF
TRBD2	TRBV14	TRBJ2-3	TGTGCCAGCAGCCAACTCAGCGGGAGGGCAACAGATACGCAGTATTTT	CASSQLSGRATDTQYF
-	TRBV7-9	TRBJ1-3	TGTGCCAGCAGCGCAAGAGGACAGTACTCTGGAAACACCATATATTTT	CASSARGQYSGNTIYF
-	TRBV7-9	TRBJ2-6	TGTGCCAGCAGCTTAGAAATCTTCTCTGGGGCCAACGTCCTGACTTTC	CASSLEIFSGANVLTF
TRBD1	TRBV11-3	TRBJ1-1	TGTGCCAGCAGCTACGGACAGGGGCCGGACACTGAAGCTTTCTTT	CASSYGQGPDTEAFF
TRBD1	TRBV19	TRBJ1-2	TGTGCCAGTATTTTGGGACAGGGGAACTATGGCTACACCTTC	CASILGQGNYGYTF
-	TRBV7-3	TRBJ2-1	TGTGCCAGCAGTTTACAAATCTCGGAGGCGGTTGAGCAGTTCTTC	CASSLQISEAVEQFF
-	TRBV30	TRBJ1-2	TGTGCCTGGGCCCCCGGAGGCCAATTATTCTATGGCTACACCTTC	CAWAPGGQLFYGYTF
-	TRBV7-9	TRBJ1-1	TGTGCCAGCAGCTTAGGGCCCCATTATGGGGAAGCTTTCTTT	CASSLGPHYGEAFF
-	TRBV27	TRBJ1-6	TGTGCCAGCAGTTCTGGGGCCGAATATAATTCACCCCTCCACTTT	CASSSGAEYNSPLHF
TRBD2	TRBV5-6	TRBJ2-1	TGTGCCAGCAGCTTCGGGACTATCAATGAGCAGTTCTTC	CASSFGTINEQFF
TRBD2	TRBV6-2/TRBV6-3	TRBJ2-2	TGTGCCAGCAGTTGGTCTAGCGGGAGAAAAAACACCGGGGAGCTGTTTTTT	CASSWSSGRKNTGELFF
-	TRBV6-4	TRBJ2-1	TGTGCCAGCAGCCCGGACTGGGCCTACAATGAGCAGTTCTTC	CASSPDWAYNEQFF